This TCR beta chain was profiled in a study of human T cells and chemical hapten exposure. Looking at the study overall: Recorded diagnoses among the mostly female patients were alopecia areata, totalis or universalis. Study-wide results and limits: No alteration of TCRs above 1 in 1000 frequency was seen with DPC sensitization.

The time point denotes: patch test 2, 6 weeks after DPC sensitization. Treatment of the sample: therapeutic diphenylcyclopropenone sensitization with weekly scalp DPC. During construction of the library, unique molecular identifiers were attached to individual cDNA molecules for quantitative, reproducible TCR counting. MiXCR, run by TCRdb on the RACE reads, gives a single entry per CDR3 protein. The data show about 100,000 distinct CDR3 sequences, with 10% to 12% seen just once and 2.5% to 4% held by the top ten. This clonotype has at least ten counts. The target antigen is unknown. V lost 6 bases and J 4 bases, leaving 13 bases between the germline ends. The CDR3 spans 13 residues. CDR1 is SEHNR and CDR2 is FQNEAQ in the germline V gene (reference sequence).

This clonotype was obtained from a middle-aged woman with alopecia areata. Some clones in this sample may be carry-over from other donors' samples. The chain joins TRBV7-9 to TRBJ2-7; D not resolved. This specimen consisted of whole blood, obtained in connection with sensitization to the hapten diphenylcyclopropenone (DPC). CDR3 nucleotide sequence: TGTGCCAGCAGGCAAAGCATATCATACGAGCAGTACTTC. Translating gives CASRQSISYEQYF. Full variable domain (outside the CDR3, taken from reference TRBV7-9 and TRBJ2-7): DTGVSQNPRHKITKRGQNVTFRCDPISEHNRLYWYRQTLGQGPEFLTYFQNEAQLEKSRLLSDRFSAERPKGSFSTLEIQRTEQGDSAMYLCASRQSISYEQYFGPGTRLTVT.